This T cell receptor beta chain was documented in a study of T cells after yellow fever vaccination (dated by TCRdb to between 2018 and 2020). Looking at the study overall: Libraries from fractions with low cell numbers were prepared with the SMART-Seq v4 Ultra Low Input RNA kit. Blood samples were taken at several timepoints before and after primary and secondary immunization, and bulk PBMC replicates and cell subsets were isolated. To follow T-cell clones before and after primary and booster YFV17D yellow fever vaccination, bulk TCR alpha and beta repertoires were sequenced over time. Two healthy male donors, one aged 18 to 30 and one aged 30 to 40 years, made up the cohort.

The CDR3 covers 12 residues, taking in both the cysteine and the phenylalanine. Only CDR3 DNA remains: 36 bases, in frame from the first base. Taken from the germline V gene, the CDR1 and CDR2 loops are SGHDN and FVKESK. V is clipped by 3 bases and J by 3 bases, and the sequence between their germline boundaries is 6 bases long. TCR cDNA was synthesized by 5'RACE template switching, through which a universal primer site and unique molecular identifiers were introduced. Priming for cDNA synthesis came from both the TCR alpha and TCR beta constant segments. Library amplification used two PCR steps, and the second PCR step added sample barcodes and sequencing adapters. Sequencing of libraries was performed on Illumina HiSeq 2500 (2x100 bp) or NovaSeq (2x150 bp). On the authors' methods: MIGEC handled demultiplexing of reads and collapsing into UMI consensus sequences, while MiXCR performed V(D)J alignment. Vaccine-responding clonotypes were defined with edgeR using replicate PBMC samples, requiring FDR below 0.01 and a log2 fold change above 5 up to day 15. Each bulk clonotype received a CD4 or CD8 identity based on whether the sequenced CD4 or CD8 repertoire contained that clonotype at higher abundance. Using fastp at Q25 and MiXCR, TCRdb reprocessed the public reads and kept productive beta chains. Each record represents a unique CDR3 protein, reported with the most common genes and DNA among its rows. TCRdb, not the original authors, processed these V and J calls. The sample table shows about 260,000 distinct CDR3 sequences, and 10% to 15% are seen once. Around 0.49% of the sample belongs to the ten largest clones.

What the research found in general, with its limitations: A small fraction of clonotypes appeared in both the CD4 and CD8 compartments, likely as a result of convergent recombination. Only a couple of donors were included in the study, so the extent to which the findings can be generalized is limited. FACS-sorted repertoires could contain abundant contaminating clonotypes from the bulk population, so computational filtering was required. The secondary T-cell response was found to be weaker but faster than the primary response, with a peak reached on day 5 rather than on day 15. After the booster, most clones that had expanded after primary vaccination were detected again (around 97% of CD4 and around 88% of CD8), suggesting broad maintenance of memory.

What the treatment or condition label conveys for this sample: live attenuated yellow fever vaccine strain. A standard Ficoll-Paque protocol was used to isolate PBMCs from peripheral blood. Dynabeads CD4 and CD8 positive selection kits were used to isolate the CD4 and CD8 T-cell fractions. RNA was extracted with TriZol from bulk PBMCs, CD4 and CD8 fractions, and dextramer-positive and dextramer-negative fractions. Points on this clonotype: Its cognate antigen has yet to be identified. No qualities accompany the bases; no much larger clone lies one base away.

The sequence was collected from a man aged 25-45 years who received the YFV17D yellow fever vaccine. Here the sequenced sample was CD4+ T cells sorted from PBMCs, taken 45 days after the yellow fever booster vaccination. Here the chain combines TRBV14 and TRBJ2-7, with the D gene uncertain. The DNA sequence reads TGTGCCAGCAGCCAGCCCCGCTACGAGCAGTACTTC. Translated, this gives CASSQPRYEQYF.